This T cell receptor (beta chain) emerged from a study of cytomegalovirus exposure and HLA in healthy donors. V was pared by 5 bases and J by 5 bases, with 12 bases between. The CDR3 is 13 residues long. Per the germline V gene, CDR1 is MNHEY and CDR2 is SVGAGI. The PCR contained 60 Vbeta and 13 Jbeta primers. The protocol was immunoSEQ multiplex PCR, while the TCRdb copy is restricted to in-frame clones and leaves out a portion. This table has roughly 70,000 clones, roughly 71% appearing once. The chain recombines TRBV6-5 with TRBJ2-5, with a possible D match to TRBD1 (5 bases). The sample comprised PBMCs. The receptor comes from a man between 65 and 85 years old in good health and CMV-seronegative. CDR3: CASSPREWETQYF. As DNA, the CDR3 is TGTGCCAGCAGTCCCAGGGAATGGGAGACCCAGTACTTC.